Below, 10 T cell receptor beta chains from the same sample are listed, as sequenced in a study of cytomegalovirus exposure and HLA in healthy donors. Primers included in the PCR were 60 Vbeta and 13 Jbeta primers. TCRdb's table, derived via immunoSEQ multiplex PCR, lists solely in-frame clones and lacks some. This table has approximately 88,000 clones, more than 60% appearing once. The specimen sequenced was PBMCs. The receptors stem from a man aged 50-59 years in good health and CMV-seropositive.

The chain has TRBV19 and TRBJ2-5, with D maybe TRBD1 (6 bases). This CDR3 has 13 amino acids. Germline assignment: CDR1 LNHDA and CDR2 SQIVND (reference sequence). Trimming took 6 bases from V and 5 from J, leaving 13 bases between them. CDR3 nucleotide sequence: TGTGCCAGTAGCCCTACAGGGAGTGAGACCCAGTACTTC. Encoded protein: CASSPTGSETQYF. Using reference TRBV19 and TRBJ2-5 for the parts outside the CDR3, the full variable domain is DGGITQSPKYLFRKEGQNVTLSCEQNLNHDAMYWYRQDPGQGLRLIYYSQIVNDFQKGDIAEGYSVSREKKESFPLTVTSAQKNPTAFYLCASSPTGSETQYFGPGTRLLVL.

This chain links TRBV27 with TRBJ2-1; 10 bases align to TRBD2. Germline V gene sequence: CDR1 MNHEY, CDR2 SMNVEV (reference sequence). The J segment lost 8 bases and the V segment lost 7 bases, leaving 11 bases of the junction unmatched. This CDR3 is built from 15 residues. The CDR3 here is CASTDLASGGHEQFF. In DNA, the CDR3 is TGTGCCAGCACCGATTTGGCTAGCGGGGGTCATGAGCAGTTCTTC.

The V call is TRBV30, the J call TRBJ1-2; tentatively, D is TRBD1 (6 bases). The CDR3 covers 13 residues. Looked up from germline, CDR1 is GTSNPN and CDR2 is SVGIG (reference sequence). Trimming cost V 2 bases and J 8 bases, with 15 bases left between them. The CDR3 is CAWSQGSVSGYTF. The CDR3 nucleotides read TGTGCCTGGAGTCAGGGGAGTGTATCGGGCTACACCTTC.

The chain has TRBV7-9 and TRBJ2-3, with a possible D match to TRBD1 (6 bases). Germline CDR1 SEHNR, CDR2 FQNEAQ (reference sequence). Trimming removed 3 bases at V and 2 bases at J, with 12 bases between. CDR3 size: 15 residues. Here the CDR3 reads CASSFRDTLTDTQYF. Written as DNA, the CDR3 is TGTGCCAGCAGCTTCCGGGACACACTCACAGATACGCAGTATTTT.

This clone has just one count. The chain has TRBV7-8 and TRBJ2-7; 8 positions agree with TRBD1. The CDR3 spans 15 residues. V shed 0 bases and J 2 bases; nucleotides not matched to a gene: 3. The germline V gene has CDR1 SGHVS and CDR2 FQNEAQ. The CDR3 DNA reads TGTGCCAGCAGCTTAGCGGGGGGACAGGCCTACGAGCAGTACTTC. Amino acid sequence: CASSLAGGQAYEQYF.

This clone was seen a handful of times. The chain links TRBV28 to TRBJ2-7; unclear D gene. The V end lost 6 bases, the J end lost 7 bases, and 10 bases lay between the germline ends. Germline V gene lookup returns CDR1 MDHEN and CDR2 SYDVKM. This CDR3 has 11 residues. The CDR3 protein is CASSRSWEQYF. The CDR3 nucleotides read TGTGCCAGCAGCCGAAGCTGGGAGCAGTACTTC.

The chain combines TRBV6-5 with TRBJ2-3; D remains unclear. This CDR3 contains 15 residues. V was trimmed by 2 bases and J by 2 bases, leaving 11 bases between them. Germline CDR1 and CDR2: MNHEY and SVGAGI. Written as DNA, the CDR3 is TGTGCCAGCAGTTACCGGTCAGCGCACACAGATACGCAGTATTTT. Protein product: CASSYRSAHTDTQYF.

This chain uses TRBV18 with TRBJ2-1; D remains unclear. Trimming took 4 bases from V and 8 from J, leaving 9 bases between them. Germline assignment: CDR1 KGHSH and CDR2 LQKENI. The CDR3 extends over 12 amino acids. CDR3 nucleotides: TGTGCCAGCTCACGATACTATGATGAGCAGTTCTTC. Translation: CASSRYYDEQFF.

The V gene is TRBV28, the J gene TRBJ2-3, with a weak D call TRBD1 (6 bases). This CDR3 has 15 amino acids. Per the germline V gene, CDR1 is MDHEN and CDR2 is SYDVKM. V was cut by 5 bases and J by 3 bases, with 15 bases left in between. The CDR3 spells CASSPTGQPTDTQYF. The DNA for the CDR3 is TGTGCCAGCAGTCCGACAGGACAGCCAACAGATACGCAGTATTTT.

The chain is built from TRBV18 and TRBJ1-3; no reliable D call. V was pared by 3 bases and J by 0 bases, with 15 bases between. Germline CDR1 is KGHSH and CDR2 is LQKENI. The CDR3 extends over 17 amino acids. This chain's CDR3 is CASSPGVQVYSGNTIYF. The DNA for the CDR3 is TGTGCCAGCTCACCGGGTGTTCAGGTGTACTCTGGAAACACCATATATTTT.